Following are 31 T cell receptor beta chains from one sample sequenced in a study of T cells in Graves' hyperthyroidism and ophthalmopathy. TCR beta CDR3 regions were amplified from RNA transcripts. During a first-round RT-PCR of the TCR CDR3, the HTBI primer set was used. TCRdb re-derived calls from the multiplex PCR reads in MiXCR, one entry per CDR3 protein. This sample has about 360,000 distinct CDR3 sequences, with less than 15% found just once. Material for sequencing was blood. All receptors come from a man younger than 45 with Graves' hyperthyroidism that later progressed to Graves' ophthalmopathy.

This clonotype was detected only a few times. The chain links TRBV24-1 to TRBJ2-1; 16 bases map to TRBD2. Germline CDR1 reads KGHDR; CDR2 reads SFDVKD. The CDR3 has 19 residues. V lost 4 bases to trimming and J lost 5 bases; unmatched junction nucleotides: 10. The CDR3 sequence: CATSDRGTSGGVLNNEQFF. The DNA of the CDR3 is TGTGCCACCAGTGACCGTGGGACTAGCGGGGGGGTACTAAACAATGAGCAGTTCTTC.

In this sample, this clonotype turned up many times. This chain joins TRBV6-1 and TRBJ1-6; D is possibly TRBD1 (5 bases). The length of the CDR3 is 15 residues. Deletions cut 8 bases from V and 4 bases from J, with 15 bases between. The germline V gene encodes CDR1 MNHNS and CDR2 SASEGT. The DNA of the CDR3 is TGTGCCAGCGAGGGGCAGGGCTTTTATAATTCACCCCTCCACTTT. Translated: CASEGQGFYNSPLHF.

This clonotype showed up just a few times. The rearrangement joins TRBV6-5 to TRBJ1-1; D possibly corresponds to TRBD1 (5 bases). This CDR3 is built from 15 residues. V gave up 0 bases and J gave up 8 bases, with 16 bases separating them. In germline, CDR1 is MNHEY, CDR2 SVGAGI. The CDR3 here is CASSYSGTGLWEAFF. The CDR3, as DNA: TGTGCCAGCAGTTACTCTGGGACGGGATTGTGGGAAGCTTTCTTT.

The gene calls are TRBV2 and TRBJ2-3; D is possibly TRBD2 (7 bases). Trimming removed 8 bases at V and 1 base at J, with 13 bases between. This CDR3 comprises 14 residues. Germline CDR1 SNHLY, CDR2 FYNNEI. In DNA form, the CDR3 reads TGTGCCAGCCGGGGGGCGGGAGGCACAGATACGCAGTATTTT. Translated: CASRGAGGTDTQYF.

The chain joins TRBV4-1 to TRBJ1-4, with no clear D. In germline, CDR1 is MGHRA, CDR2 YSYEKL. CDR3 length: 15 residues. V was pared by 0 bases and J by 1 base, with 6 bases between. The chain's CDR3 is CASSQEMLTNEKLFF. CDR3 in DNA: TGCGCCAGCAGCCAAGAAATGCTAACTAATGAAAAACTGTTTTTT.

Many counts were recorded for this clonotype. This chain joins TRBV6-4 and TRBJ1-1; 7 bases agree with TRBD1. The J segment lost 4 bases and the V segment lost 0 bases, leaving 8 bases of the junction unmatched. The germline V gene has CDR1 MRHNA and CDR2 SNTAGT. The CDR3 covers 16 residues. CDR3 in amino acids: CASSDSTGTGCTEAFF. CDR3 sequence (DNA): TGTGCCAGCAGTGACTCGACAGGGACGGGGTGCACTGAAGCTTTCTTT.

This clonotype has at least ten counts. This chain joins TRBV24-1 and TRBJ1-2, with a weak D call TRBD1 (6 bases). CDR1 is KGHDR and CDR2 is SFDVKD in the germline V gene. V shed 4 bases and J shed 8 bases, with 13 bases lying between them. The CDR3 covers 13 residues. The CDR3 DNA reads TGTGCCACCAGTGACACAGGGACGTACGGCTACACCTTC. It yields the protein CATSDTGTYGYTF.

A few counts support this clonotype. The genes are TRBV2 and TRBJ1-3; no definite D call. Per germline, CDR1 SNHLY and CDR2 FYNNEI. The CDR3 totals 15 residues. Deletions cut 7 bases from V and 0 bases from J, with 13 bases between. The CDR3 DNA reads TGTGCCAGCACGAGGGAAGGGAACTCTGGAAACACCATATATTTT. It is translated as CASTREGNSGNTIYF.

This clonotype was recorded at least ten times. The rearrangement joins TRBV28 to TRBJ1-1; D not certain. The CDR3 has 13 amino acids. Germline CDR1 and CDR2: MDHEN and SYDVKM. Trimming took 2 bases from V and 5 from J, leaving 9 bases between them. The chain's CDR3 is CASSLGLRTEAFF. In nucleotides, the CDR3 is TGTGCCAGCAGTTTAGGGCTGAGGACTGAAGCTTTCTTT.

CDR3 nucleotide sequence: TGTGCCAGCGGACCCTGGGGCTCCTACGAGCAGTACTTC. Translation: CASGPWGSYEQYF. This chain links TRBV27 with TRBJ2-7; D ambiguous. V lost 8 bases and J 0 bases, leaving 11 bases between the germline ends. The CDR3 loop spans 13 amino acids. Germline V lookup: CDR1 MNHEY, CDR2 SMNVEV (reference sequence).

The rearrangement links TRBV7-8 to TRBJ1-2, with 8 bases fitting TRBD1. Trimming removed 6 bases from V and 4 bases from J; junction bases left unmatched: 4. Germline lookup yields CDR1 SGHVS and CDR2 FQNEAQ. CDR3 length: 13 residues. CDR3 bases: TGTGCCAGCAGGGGGACAGGCTTCTATGGCTACACCTTC. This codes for CASRGTGFYGYTF.

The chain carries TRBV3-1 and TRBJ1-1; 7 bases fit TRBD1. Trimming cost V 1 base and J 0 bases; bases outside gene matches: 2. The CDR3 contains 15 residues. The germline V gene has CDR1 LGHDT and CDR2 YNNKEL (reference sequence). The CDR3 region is CASSQGQGVNTEAFF. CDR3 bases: TGTGCCAGCAGCCAAGGTCAGGGGGTGAACACTGAAGCTTTCTTT.

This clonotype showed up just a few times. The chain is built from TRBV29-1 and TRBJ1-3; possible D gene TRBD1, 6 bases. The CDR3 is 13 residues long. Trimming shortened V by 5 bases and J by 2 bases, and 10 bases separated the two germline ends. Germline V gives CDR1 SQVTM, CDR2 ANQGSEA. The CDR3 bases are TGCAGCGTTACCGGGACACCTGGAAACACCATATATTTT. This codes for CSVTGTPGNTIYF.

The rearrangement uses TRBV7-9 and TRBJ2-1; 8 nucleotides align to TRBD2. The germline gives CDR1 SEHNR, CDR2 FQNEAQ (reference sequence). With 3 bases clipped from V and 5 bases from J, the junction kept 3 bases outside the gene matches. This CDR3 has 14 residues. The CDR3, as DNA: TGTGCCAGCAGCTTTCGGGGGGGCGACAATGAGCAGTTCTTC. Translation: CASSFRGGDNEQFF.

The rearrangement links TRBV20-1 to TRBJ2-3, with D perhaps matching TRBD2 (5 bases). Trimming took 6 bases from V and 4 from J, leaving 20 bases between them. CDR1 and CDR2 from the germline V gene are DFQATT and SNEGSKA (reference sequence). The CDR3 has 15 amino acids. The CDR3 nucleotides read TGCAGTGCCTCACGGGTGGAGGTCCGGCCAGATACGCAGTATTTT. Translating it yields CSASRVEVRPDTQYF.

The CDR3 DNA follows: TGCAGCTCCGGGGGGTACTCCTACAATGAGCAGTTCTTC. Translating it yields CSSGGYSYNEQFF. The chain recombines TRBV29-1 with TRBJ2-1, with 7 bases lining up with TRBD2. Per germline, CDR1 SQVTM and CDR2 ANQGSEA. V lost 8 bases, J lost 0 bases, and 4 bases stayed unmatched. The CDR3 extends over 13 amino acids.

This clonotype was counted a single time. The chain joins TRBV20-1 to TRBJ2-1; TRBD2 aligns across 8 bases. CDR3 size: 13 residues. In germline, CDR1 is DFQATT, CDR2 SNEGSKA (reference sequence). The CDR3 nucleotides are TGCAAAATAGCGGGGCGCCCCTACAATGAGCAGTTCTTC. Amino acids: CKIAGRPYNEQFF.

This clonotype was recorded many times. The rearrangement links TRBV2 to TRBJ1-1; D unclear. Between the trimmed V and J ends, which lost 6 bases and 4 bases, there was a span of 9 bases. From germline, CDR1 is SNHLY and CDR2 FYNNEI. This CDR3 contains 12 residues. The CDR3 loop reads CASRDDGTEAFF. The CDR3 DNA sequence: TGTGCCAGCAGGGACGACGGCACTGAAGCTTTCTTT.

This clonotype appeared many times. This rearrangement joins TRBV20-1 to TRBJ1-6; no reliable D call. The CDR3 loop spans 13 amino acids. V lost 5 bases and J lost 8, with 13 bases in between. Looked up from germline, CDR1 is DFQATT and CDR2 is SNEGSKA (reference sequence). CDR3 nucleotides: TGCAGTGCTCTGAAGGGAAGTGATTCACCCCTCCACTTT. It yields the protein CSALKGSDSPLHF.

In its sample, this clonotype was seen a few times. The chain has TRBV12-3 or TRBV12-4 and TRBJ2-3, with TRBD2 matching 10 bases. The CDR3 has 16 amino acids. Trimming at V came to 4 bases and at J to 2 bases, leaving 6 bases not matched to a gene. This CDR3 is CASSWLAGAHTDTQYF. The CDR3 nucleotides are TGTGCCAGCAGTTGGCTAGCGGGGGCCCACACAGATACGCAGTATTTT.

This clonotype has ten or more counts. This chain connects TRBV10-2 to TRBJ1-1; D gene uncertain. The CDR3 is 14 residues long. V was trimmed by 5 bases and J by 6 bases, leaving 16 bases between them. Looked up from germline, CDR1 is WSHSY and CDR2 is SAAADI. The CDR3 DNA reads TGCGCCAGCAGTAGGTCCCGTGGAGTCCCTGAAGCTTTCTTT. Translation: CASSRSRGVPEAFF.

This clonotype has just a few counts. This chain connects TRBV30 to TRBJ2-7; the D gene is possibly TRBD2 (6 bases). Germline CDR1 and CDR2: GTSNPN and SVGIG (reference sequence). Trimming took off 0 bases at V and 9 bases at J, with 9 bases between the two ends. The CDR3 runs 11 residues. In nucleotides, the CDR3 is TGTGCCTGGAGTGTACGGGACTGGCAGTACTTC. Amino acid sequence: CAWSVRDWQYF.

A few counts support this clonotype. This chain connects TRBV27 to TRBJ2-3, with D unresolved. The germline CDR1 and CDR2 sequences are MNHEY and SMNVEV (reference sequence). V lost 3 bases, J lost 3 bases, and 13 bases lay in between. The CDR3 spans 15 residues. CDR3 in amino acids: CASSFRSGRTDTQYF. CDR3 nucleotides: TGTGCCAGCAGTTTTAGGTCAGGCCGAACAGATACGCAGTATTTT.

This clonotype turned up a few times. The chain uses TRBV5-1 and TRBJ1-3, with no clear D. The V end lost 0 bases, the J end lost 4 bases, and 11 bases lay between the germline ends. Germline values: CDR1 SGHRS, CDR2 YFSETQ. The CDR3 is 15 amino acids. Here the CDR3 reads CASSLVAGDGNTIYF. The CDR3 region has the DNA TGCGCCAGCAGCTTGGTGGCAGGAGACGGAAACACCATATATTTT.

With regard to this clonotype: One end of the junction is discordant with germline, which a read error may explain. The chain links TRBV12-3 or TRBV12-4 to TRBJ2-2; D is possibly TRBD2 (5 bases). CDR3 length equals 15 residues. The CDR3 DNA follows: TGTGCCAGCAGTTTTCGCGACACCAACACCGGGGAGCTGCTTTTT. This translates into CASSFRDTNTGELLF.

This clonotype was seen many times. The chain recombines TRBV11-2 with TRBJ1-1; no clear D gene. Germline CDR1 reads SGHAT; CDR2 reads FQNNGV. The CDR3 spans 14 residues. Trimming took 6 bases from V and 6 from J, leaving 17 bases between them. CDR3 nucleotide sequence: TGTGCCAGCAGTACCCGGGCCGAGCACGCTGAAGCTTTCTTT. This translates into CASSTRAEHAEAFF.

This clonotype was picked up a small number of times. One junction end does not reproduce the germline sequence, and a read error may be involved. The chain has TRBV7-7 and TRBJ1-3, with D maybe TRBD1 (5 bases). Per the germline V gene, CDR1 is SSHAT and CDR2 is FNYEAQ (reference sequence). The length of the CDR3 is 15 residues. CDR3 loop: CASSQGPGTGNTIYF. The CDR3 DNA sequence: TGTGCTAGCAGCCAGGGACCAGGGACTGGAAACACCATATATTTT.

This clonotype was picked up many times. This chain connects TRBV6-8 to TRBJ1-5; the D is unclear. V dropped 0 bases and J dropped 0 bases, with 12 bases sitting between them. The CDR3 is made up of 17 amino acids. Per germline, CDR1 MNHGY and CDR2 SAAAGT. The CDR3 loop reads CASSYSSTHYSNQPQHF. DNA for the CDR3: TGTGCCAGCAGTTACTCGTCGACTCATTATAGCAATCAGCCCCAGCATTTT.

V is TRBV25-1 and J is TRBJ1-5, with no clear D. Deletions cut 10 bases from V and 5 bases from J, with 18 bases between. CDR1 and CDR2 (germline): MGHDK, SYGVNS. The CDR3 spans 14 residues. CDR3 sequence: CAIPKGVRYQPQHF. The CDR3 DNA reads TGTGCCATCCCGAAAGGAGTTCGTTATCAGCCCCAGCATTTT.

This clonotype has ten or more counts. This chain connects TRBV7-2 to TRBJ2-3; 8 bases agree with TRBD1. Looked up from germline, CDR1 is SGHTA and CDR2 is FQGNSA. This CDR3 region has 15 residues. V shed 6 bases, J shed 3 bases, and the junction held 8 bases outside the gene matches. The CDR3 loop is CASRRDRGMTDTQYF. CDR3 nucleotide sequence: TGTGCCAGCAGGAGAGACAGGGGAATGACAGATACGCAGTATTTT. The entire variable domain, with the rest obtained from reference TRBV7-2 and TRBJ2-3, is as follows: GAGVSQSPSNKVTEKGKDVELRCDPISGHTALYWYRQSLGQGLEFLIYFQGNSAPDKSGLPSDRFSAERTGGSVSTLTIQRTQQEDSAVYLCASRRDRGMTDTQYFGPGTRLTVL.

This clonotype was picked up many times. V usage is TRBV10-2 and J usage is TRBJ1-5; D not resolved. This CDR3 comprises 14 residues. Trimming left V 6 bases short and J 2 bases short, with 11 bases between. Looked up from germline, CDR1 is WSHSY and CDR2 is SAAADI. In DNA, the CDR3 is TGCGCCAGCAGCGGTCAGGCGGGCAATCAGCCCCAGCATTTT. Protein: CASSGQAGNQPQHF.